The rows below give T cell receptor beta chains drawn from one sample of a study of T cell repertoires in cytomegalovirus infection. These receptors' antigens are unknown. TCRdb fed the reads into MiXCR, producing one record per CDR3 protein. The profile covers hundreds of thousands of distinct CDR3 sequences, with roughly 31% appearing a single time and 13% taken by the ten largest. The specimen comprised cultured CD8+ T cells from PBMCs, sampled from culture after CMV antigen stimulation. All receptors come from a human donor in good health (CMV status not recorded). Some clones in this sample may be carry-over from other donors' samples. CDR3s include the opening cysteine and the closing phenylalanine or tryptophan. The D gene is left open where the match is weak. Not every row has a clone size; where given, it reads once, few, many or a size class.

cdr3_aa cdr3_nt j_call clone_size d_call v_call
CASSDRRGNEQYF TGTGCCAGCAGCGATAGGAGAGGGAACGAGCAGTACTTC TRBJ2-7 - - TRBV7-9
CASSPRGLVYGYTF TGTGCCAGCAGCCCCCGAGGGCTGGTCTATGGCTACACCTTC TRBJ1-2 few - TRBV14
CASSQEGTATNYGYTF TGCGCCAGCAGCCAAGAAGGAACAGCTACTAACTATGGCTACACCTTC TRBJ1-2 few - TRBV4-3
CASSSPSGGLGDNEQFF TGTGCCAGCAGTTCCCCTAGCGGGGGCTTGGGGGACAATGAGCAGTTCTTC TRBJ2-1 - TRBD2 TRBV6-2/TRBV6-3
CASSPPGLLEAFF TGTGCCAGCAGTCCTCCGGGCCTACTAGAAGCTTTCTTT TRBJ1-1 few - TRBV27
CASSLSLTVNIQYF TGTGCCAGCAGTTTAAGTTTGACCGTAAACATTCAGTACTTC TRBJ2-4 - - TRBV12-3/TRBV12-4
CVSNLAGGSYTQYF TGTGTCAGCAATTTAGCGGGGGGATCGTATACGCAGTATTTT TRBJ2-3 - TRBD2 TRBV6-6
CASSRSDRGDEQFF TGTGCCAGTAGTAGATCGGACAGGGGCGATGAGCAGTTCTTC TRBJ2-1 few TRBD1 TRBV19
CASSLVPGDSPLHF TGTGCCAGCAGTTTAGTACCAGGGGATTCACCCCTCCACTTT TRBJ1-6 - - TRBV27
CASSLGDRLGGESSYNSPLHF TGTGCCAGCAGCTTAGGGGACAGGCTAGGAGGGGAGAGCTCCTATAATTCACCCCTCCACTTT TRBJ1-6 - TRBD1 TRBV11-3
CASSLGPAGAGNEQYF TGTGCCAGCAGCTTAGGCCCAGCGGGGGCCGGGAACGAGCAGTACTTC TRBJ2-7 - TRBD2 TRBV7-6
CASSIVPGRDTGELFF TGTGCCAGTAGTATAGTCCCCGGGCGGGACACCGGGGAGCTGTTTTTT TRBJ2-2 - - TRBV19
CASSLRDRNAGELFF TGTGCCAGCAGCCTCCGGGACAGGAATGCCGGGGAGCTGTTTTTT TRBJ2-2 - TRBD1 TRBV27
CRATDRGINYGYTF TGCAGAGCTACGGACAGGGGGATCAACTATGGCTACACCTTC TRBJ1-2 - TRBD1 TRBV20-1
CASSYSLTGTYEQYF TGTGCCAGCAGTTACTCACTTACAGGTACCTACGAGCAGTACTTC TRBJ2-7 many - TRBV6-5
CASSLGLRQEGFQETQYF TGTGCCAGCAGCTTAGGACTCCGACAGGAGGGGTTCCAAGAGACCCAGTACTTC TRBJ2-5 few - TRBV7-4
CAGGGQSSGANVLTF TGTGCCGGGGGGGGACAGAGCTCTGGGGCCAACGTCCTGACTTTC TRBJ2-6 - - TRBV5-4
CASQWGTGSNQPQHF TGTGCCAGCCAATGGGGGACAGGGAGCAATCAGCCCCAGCATTTT TRBJ1-5 few TRBD1 TRBV2
CASSDEDRGSNTGELFF TGTGCCAGCAGTGATGAGGACAGGGGGTCGAACACCGGGGAGCTGTTTTTT TRBJ2-2 many TRBD1 TRBV6-1
CASSFEVGATEAFF TGCGCCAGCAGTTTTGAGGTCGGGGCTACTGAAGCTTTCTTT TRBJ1-1 few - TRBV10-2
CASSWGGGNNEQFF TGTGCCAGCAGTTGGGGGGGGGGGAACAATGAGCAGTTCTTC TRBJ2-1 - TRBD2 TRBV27
CASSLAVGTVTSTDTQYF TGTGCCAGCAGCTTAGCAGTTGGGACGGTCACTAGCACAGATACGCAGTATTTT TRBJ2-3 many - TRBV7-9
CSVEAKTGVNTEAFF TGCAGCGTTGAAGCTAAGACAGGGGTGAACACTGAAGCTTTCTTT TRBJ1-1 - TRBD1 TRBV29-1
CASSSLWTGGKSYEQFF TGTGCCAGCAGTTCGCTCTGGACAGGGGGCAAATCCTATGAGCAGTTCTTC TRBJ2-1 many TRBD1 TRBV27